The following is a TCR beta chain sequence with its context. What it binds is unknown. Germline V gene sequence: CDR1 SGHRS, CDR2 YFSETQ. The CDR3 runs 16 residues. This specimen belongs to a study of T cells expressing NK-cell markers. Study observations and caveats: One observes that, in a handful of donors, these clonotypes were also the leading ones within the CD3+CD56-NKG2C+ fraction. Among CD8+ T cells from 5 to 7 donors, dominant NKG2C+ clonotypes accounted for 1.0-7.0%.

TCRdb reworked the 5' RACE reads into one entry per CDR3 protein, no DNA. The sample totals about 390,000 distinct CDR3 sequences. The chain recombines TRBV5-1 with TRBJ2-7; TCRdb lists TRBD1, though no DNA is available to test this call. The clonotype was recovered from a woman aged 45-59 years in good health. Sequencing was carried out using blood T cells: a sorted CD56 or NKG2C T cell subset, CD4+ or CD8+ T cells, or bulk PBMC T cells (not recorded which). The CDR3 sequence is CASSLWGDIPTDEQYF.